This T cell receptor (beta chain) appears in the sequencing data of a study of blood T cell repertoires in COVID-19. Study summary: Italy, Spain and the United States were the sources of the convalescent and acute COVID-19 samples. From T cells, B-cell-depleted T cells, or PBMCs came the material, which was cDNA or gDNA.

Original handling: Reference gene primer amplification in the assay estimated nucleated cell counts. Libraries were prepared by immunoSEQ multiplex PCR; TCRdb keeps only in-frame clonotypes and omits some of them. V, J and clone size reflect that table, while D and trimming were determined from the DNA. This sample has 200,000 to 250,000 clones, with 85% to 90% found just once. The ends were cut back, 3 bases at V and 2 bases at J, with 16 bases in the middle. The CDR3 contains 16 residues. CDR1 SGHDN and CDR2 FVKESK come from the germline V gene. The V gene is TRBV14, the J gene TRBJ2-5, with D perhaps TRBD1 (6 bases). The clonotype originates from a man at least 80 years old with acute or convalescent COVID-19. Sequencing was performed on peripheral blood. Written as DNA, the CDR3 is TGTGCCAGCAGCCAGGGGACATGGTATAAGCAAGAGACCCAGTACTTC. Residues: CASSQGTWYKQETQYF.